The present T cell receptor (beta chain) was sequenced within a study of patients and donors after allogeneic stem cell transplantation. In its sample, this clonotype was seen once. The V and J ends lost 2 bases and 4 bases respectively, with 17 bases between them. The CDR3 runs to 16 residues. CDR1 is MNHEY and CDR2 is SVGAGI in the germline V gene. TCRdb used MiXCR to reprocess the RT-PCR reads, holding one entry per CDR3 protein. The profile shows 150,000 to 200,000 distinct CDR3 sequences, 24% of them singletons. The chain employs TRBV6-5 and TRBJ1-1, with D tentatively TRBD1 (6 bases). The sequence came from a human donor who was either an allogeneic HSCT recipient or a stem cell or donor lymphocyte infusion donor (not recorded which). It is not recorded whose cells these are; they may come from a transplant donor. Sequenced material: blood, either unsorted or a sorted T cell fraction (not recorded which). The CDR3 region is CASSYQRDTRGTEAFF. DNA of the CDR3: TGTGCCAGCAGTTACCAACGGGACACCCGAGGCACTGAAGCTTTCTTT.